The T cell receptor (beta chain) under discussion was sequenced for a study of T-cell reconstitution after alpha-beta-depleted transplantation in children (dated by TCRdb to about 2016). Study-wide context: Using TCR repertoire profiling, the study quantitatively followed how T-cell immune reconstitution unfolded in children after TCRalphabeta/CD19-depleted allogeneic hematopoietic cell transplantation.

Worth noting for this clonotype: Its antigen target is currently unknown. The record has no base qualities; no much larger clone is one base away.

Its CDR3 holds 15 amino acids, cysteine through phenylalanine. Only the CDR3 portion is preserved as DNA: 45 bases, with reading frame beginning at the first base. Germline trimming amounts to 4 bases on V and 7 bases on J, with 10 as the count of junction bases outside the gene matches. CDR1 is given as SGHTA and CDR2 as FQGNSA, both from the germline V gene. The library was made by PCR. The sequencer listed for this sample is Illumina HiSeq 2500. Molecular barcoding was employed in the preparation of TCR libraries, with unique molecular identifiers being used to normalize TCRbeta repertoire quantification. Through fastp at Q25 and MiXCR, TCRdb rebuilt clones from the public reads, retaining in-frame beta chains. Identical CDR3 proteins give one entry, which carries the most common genes and DNA. The sample records roughly 500,000 distinct CDR3 sequences, about 30% of which are singletons. The biggest ten clones account for around 2.3% of the sample.

This chain is built from TRBV7-2 and TRBJ2-1; 7 bases in the middle match TRBD2. This TCR came from a human donor who donated a stem cell graft to a child with aplastic anemia. The sequencing here drew on PBMCs from the stem cell graft donor, taken from the stem cell graft. CDR3 region: CASSSKRGTTNEQFF. The DNA sequence is TGTGCCAGCAGCTCGAAACGAGGGACTACTAATGAGCAGTTCTTC. With the rest looked up from the reference TRBV7-2 and TRBJ2-1 genes rather than sequenced, the full variable domain is GAGVSQSPSNKVTEKGKDVELRCDPISGHTALYWYRQSLGQGLEFLIYFQGNSAPDKSGLPSDRFSAERTGGSVSTLTIQRTQQEDSAVYLCASSSKRGTTNEQFFGPGTRLTVL.